The 15 T cell receptor beta chains below all came from one sample that was sequenced in a study of T cell repertoires in cytomegalovirus infection. TCRdb used MiXCR to reprocess the reads, holding one entry per CDR3 protein. The sample consists of some 390,000 distinct CDR3 sequences, about a sixth of them appearing once. The sequenced sample was PBMCs. Source of these receptors: a human donor in good health (CMV status not recorded). Some clones in this sample may be carry-over from other donors' samples.

This clonotype was counted ten times or more. This sequence joins TRBV11-3 and TRBJ2-3, with TRBD2 matching 9 bases. CDR1 is SGHNT, CDR2 YENEEA, per germline. CDR3 length equals 16 residues. Trimming removed 0 bases from V and 7 bases from J; junction bases left unmatched: 8. The CDR3 DNA reads TGTGCCAGCAGCTTAGATTCGACTAGCGGACGGAATACGCAGTATTTT. Protein sequence: CASSLDSTSGRNTQYF.

This clonotype showed up just a few times. This rearrangement joins TRBV11-2 to TRBJ2-1; D remains ambiguous. Deletions cut 6 bases from V and 7 bases from J, with 25 bases between. Looked up from germline, CDR1 is SGHAT and CDR2 is FQNNGV. The CDR3 is 17 amino acids. The CDR3 sequence: CASSTHPALSGPNEQFF. CDR3 in DNA: TGTGCCAGCAGTACGCACCCTGCTCTATCGGGCCCGAATGAGCAGTTCTTC.

Ten or more counts support this clonotype. V gene TRBV4-1 combines with J gene TRBJ2-1; no firm D call. This CDR3 spans 15 amino acids. CDR1 is MGHRA and CDR2 is YSYEKL in the germline V gene. With 0 bases removed from V and 2 bases from J, the gap between germline ends came to 8 bases. DNA of the CDR3: TGCGCCAGCAGCCAAGAGTGGACCCCCTACAATGAGCAGTTCTTC. Its translation: CASSQEWTPYNEQFF.

This clonotype was recorded a few times. J is TRBJ2-4 and V is TRBV7-2; D may match TRBD1 or TRBD2 (5 bases each). Germline V lookup: CDR1 SGHTA, CDR2 FQGNSA. Trimming cost V 0 bases and J 9 bases, with 15 bases left between them. The CDR3 loop spans 15 amino acids. The DNA for the CDR3 is TGTGCCAGCAGCTTAGCCGGGGCAGGAGGTGGCATTCAGTACTTC. As protein: CASSLAGAGGGIQYF.

In this sample, this clonotype turned up a few times. The DNA for the CDR3 is TGCAGGATGGACCGCAGGGTGACCGGGGGCAATGAGCAGTTCTTC. Its translation is CRMDRRVTGGNEQFF. V gene TRBV20-1 combines with J gene TRBJ2-1; maybe TRBD2 (6 bases). The CDR3 runs 15 residues. CDR1 is DFQATT and CDR2 is SNEGSKA in the germline V gene (reference sequence).

This clonotype was counted only a few times. CDR3 protein: CASSSPRAQYF. Written as DNA, the CDR3 is TGTGCCAGCAGTTCCCCCCGGGCCCAGTACTTC. The chain links TRBV6-8 to TRBJ2-5; no definite D call. The V end was cut by 4 bases, the J end by 9 bases, with 9 bases between. From germline, CDR1 is MNHGY and CDR2 SAAAGT. The CDR3 runs to 11 residues.

V and J are TRBV5-4 and TRBJ2-2; D unresolved. The CDR3 totals 15 residues. With 4 bases removed from V and 0 bases from J, the gap between germline ends came to 10 bases. The germline CDR1 and CDR2 sequences are SGHNT and YYREEE (reference sequence). The CDR3 here is CASSGVVSNTGELFF. CDR3 DNA: TGTGCCAGCAGCGGGGTGGTCTCGAACACCGGGGAGCTGTTTTTT.

This clonotype was detected many times. The chain has TRBV5-3 and TRBJ2-3; D gene uncertain. TRBV5-3 is flagged as an ORF with uncertain function. Deletions cut 8 bases from V and 2 bases from J, with 15 bases between. The CDR3 loop spans 14 amino acids. CDR3 region: CASTYATATDTQYF. CDR3 nucleotide sequence: TGTGCCAGCACCTATGCGACTGCCACAGATACGCAGTATTTT.

This clonotype was detected a few times. The chain carries TRBV7-9 and TRBJ2-5, with 7 bases identical to TRBD2. Germline values: CDR1 SEHNR, CDR2 FQNEAQ (reference sequence). The CDR3 covers 16 residues. Losses at the gene ends were 5 bases for V and 7 bases for J; bases not matched to a gene: 16. The CDR3 here is CASSPPRGIIGGTQYF. Written as DNA, the CDR3 is TGTGCCAGCAGCCCTCCGCGGGGGATCATCGGGGGGACCCAGTACTTC. Supplemented by reference TRBV7-9 and TRBJ2-5, the full variable domain reads DTGVSQNPRHKITKRGQNVTFRCDPISEHNRLYWYRQTLGQGPEFLTYFQNEAQLEKSRLLSDRFSAERPKGSFSTLEIQRTEQGDSAMYLCASSPPRGIIGGTQYFGPGTRLLVL.

The V gene is TRBV2, the J gene TRBJ2-4; D is perhaps TRBD2 (5 bases). The CDR3 is made up of 14 amino acids. The germline V gene encodes CDR1 SNHLY and CDR2 FYNNEI. Trimming left V 8 bases short and J 8 bases short, with 19 bases between. CDR3: CASGSSSSEDIQYF. The DNA for the CDR3 is TGTGCCAGCGGGAGTAGCTCATCAGAGGACATTCAGTACTTC.

The chain is built from TRBV19 and TRBJ1-3; perhaps TRBD1 as D (5 bases). The germline CDR1 and CDR2 sequences are LNHDA and SQIVND (reference sequence). Trimming stripped 10 bases from V and 0 bases from J, with 13 bases between. This CDR3 is built from 14 residues. CDR3 protein: CATTGPNSGNTIYF. In nucleotides, the CDR3 is TGTGCCACCACGGGACCGAACTCTGGAAACACCATATATTTT.

This clonotype was seen at least ten times. The V and J genes are TRBV7-6 and TRBJ2-3, with 8 bases lining up with TRBD2. CDR1 and CDR2 (germline): SGHVS, FNYEAQ. The CDR3 contains 15 residues. V gave up 4 bases and J gave up 2 bases; unmatched junction bases: 5. DNA for the CDR3: TGTGCCAGCAGCTCAGGGACTAGGATCACAGATACGCAGTATTTT. Translation gives CASSSGTRITDTQYF.

This clonotype has at least ten counts. The J gene is TRBJ1-4, the V gene TRBV5-4; no reliable D call. Germline CDR1 reads SGHNT; CDR2 reads YYREEE (reference sequence). The ends were cut back, 0 bases at V and 4 bases at J, with 7 bases in the middle. The CDR3 is 14 amino acids. CDR3 nucleotides: TGTGCCAGCAGCTTGGACTCGGTTAATGAAAAACTGTTTTTT. This encodes CASSLDSVNEKLFF.

This clonotype was seen ten or more times. This chain connects TRBV6-1 to TRBJ2-7; D ambiguous. Per germline, CDR1 MNHNS and CDR2 SASEGT. This CDR3 comprises 11 residues. With 3 bases removed from V and 4 bases from J, the gap between germline ends came to 4 bases. The CDR3 DNA follows: TGTGCCAGCAGTGACCTATACGAGCAGTACTTC. Protein sequence: CASSDLYEQYF.

This clonotype was seen only a few times. V gene TRBV7-9 combines with J gene TRBJ2-7, with 10 nucleotides matching TRBD1. Germline V lookup: CDR1 SEHNR, CDR2 FQNEAQ (reference sequence). The CDR3 has 12 amino acids. Losses at the gene ends were 11 bases for V and 3 bases for J; bases not matched to a gene: 4. The CDR3 loop reads CAAGTGDYEQYF. The CDR3, as DNA: TGTGCCGCAGGGACAGGGGACTACGAGCAGTACTTC.